This T cell receptor beta chain comes out of a study of OX40 agonist ivuxolimab in advanced cancers. About the research overall: People in dose escalation had one of these cancers: hepatocellular carcinoma, melanoma, renal cell or head and neck cancer. Partial responses were achieved by three patients, one with hepatocellular carcinoma and two with cutaneous melanoma.

Produced via immunoSEQ multiplex PCR; TCRdb's table is partial and in-frame only. The sample yields 70,000 or so clones, roughly 90% seen once. V was cut by 5 bases and J by 10 bases, with 14 bases left in between. Germline V gene lookup returns CDR1 DFQATT and CDR2 SNEGSKA (reference sequence). The CDR3 is made up of 11 amino acids. The rearrangement joins TRBV20-1 to TRBJ1-1; a possible D gene is TRBD1 (6 bases). The sample here was CD4+ or CD8+ T cells sorted from blood, taken in a trial of the OX40 agonist ivuxolimab. The origin of this receptor is an adult with an advanced solid tumor such as melanoma, head and neck, liver or kidney cancer. The CDR3 sequence is CSAETGSGAFF. The DNA for the CDR3 is TGCAGTGCTGAGACAGGCTCGGGAGCTTTCTTT.